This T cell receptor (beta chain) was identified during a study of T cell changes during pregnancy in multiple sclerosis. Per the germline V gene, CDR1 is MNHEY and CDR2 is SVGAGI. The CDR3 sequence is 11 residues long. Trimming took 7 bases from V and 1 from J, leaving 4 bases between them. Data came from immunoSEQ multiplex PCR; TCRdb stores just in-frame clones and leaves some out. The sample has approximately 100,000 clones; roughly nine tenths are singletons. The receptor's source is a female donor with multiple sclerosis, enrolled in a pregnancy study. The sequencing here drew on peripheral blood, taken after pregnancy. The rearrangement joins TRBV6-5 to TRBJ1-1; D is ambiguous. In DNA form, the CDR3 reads TGTGCCAGCAAACAGAACACTGAAGCTTTCTTT. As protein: CASKQNTEAFF.